Each of the 10 T cell receptor beta chains below was sequenced from the same sample in a study of cytomegalovirus exposure and HLA in healthy donors. Primers for the PCR totalled 60 Vbeta and 13 Jbeta. Profiled with immunoSEQ multiplex PCR; TCRdb holds only in-frame clones, not every one. The table records around 130,000 clones, over 65% of them present only once. The sample was PBMCs. These receptors all stem from a man aged 50 to 60 in good health and CMV-seronegative.

As concerns this clone: The junction departs from the called germline gene at one end, perhaps through a read error. The V and J genes are TRBV30 and TRBJ2-3, with D tentatively TRBD2 (6 bases). Germline values: CDR1 GTSNPN, CDR2 SVGIG (reference sequence). The CDR3 contains 13 residues. This CDR3 is CAWRETSTDTQYF. CDR3 bases: TGTGCCTGGAGGGAAACTAGCACAGATACGCAGTACTTT.

This rearrangement joins TRBV28 to TRBJ1-3, with 8 bases fitting TRBD1. The CDR3 covers 14 residues. V gave up 5 bases and J gave up 4 bases; unmatched junction bases: 4. The V gene's germline CDR1 is MDHEN and CDR2 SYDVKM. The CDR3 DNA reads TGTGCCAGCAGTGCGGACAGGGAAGGAAACACCATATATTTT. Protein: CASSADREGNTIYF. The complete variable domain, with remaining parts taken from reference TRBV28 and TRBJ1-3, reads DVKVTQSSRYLVKRTGEKVFLECVQDMDHENMFWYRQDPGLGLRLIYFSYDVKMKEKGDIPEGYSVSREKKERFSLILESASTNQTSMYLCASSADREGNTIYFGEGSWLTVV.

The V gene is TRBV2, the J gene TRBJ2-1, with TRBD2 matching 11 bases. V gave up 4 bases and J gave up 0 bases; unmatched junction bases: 11. Germline CDR1 is SNHLY and CDR2 is FYNNEI. CDR3 length: 19 amino acids. The CDR3 region is CASSAGTSGLESSYNEQFF. CDR3 nucleotide sequence: TGTGCCAGCAGTGCCGGGACTAGCGGCCTAGAGAGCTCCTACAATGAGCAGTTCTTC. The variable domain in full, completed from reference TRBV2 and TRBJ2-1, reads EPEVTQTPSHQVTQMGQEVILRCVPISNHLYFYWYRQILGQKVEFLVSFYNNEISEKSEIFDDQFSVERPDGSNFTLKIRSTKLEDSAMYFCASSAGTSGLESSYNEQFFGPGTRLTVL.

This clone was seen just once. This rearrangement joins TRBV6-1 to TRBJ2-2, with D perhaps matching TRBD2 (5 bases). The CDR3 is made up of 13 amino acids. Trimming took 8 bases from V and 4 from J, leaving 11 bases between them. Germline CDR1 and CDR2: MNHNS and SASEGT. CDR3 region: CASLAGGTGELFF. The CDR3 bases are TGTGCCAGCTTGGCGGGCGGCACCGGGGAGCTGTTTTTT.

This clone was counted only a few times. The chain combines TRBV29-1 with TRBJ2-2; a weak D match, TRBD1 (6 bases). Trimming stripped 7 bases from V and 7 bases from J, with 13 bases between. This CDR3 comprises 12 residues. CDR1 is SQVTM and CDR2 is ANQGSEA in the germline V gene. The CDR3 DNA follows: TGCAGCGCACAGGGTTTGGGCGGGGAGCTGTTTTTT. It is translated as CSAQGLGGELFF.

V usage is TRBV19 and J usage is TRBJ2-6, with D possibly TRBD2 on 6 matching bases. Germline CDR1 reads LNHDA; CDR2 reads SQIVND (reference sequence). V dropped 6 bases and J dropped 2 bases, with 17 bases sitting between them. CDR3 length: 17 amino acids. For the CDR3, the DNA is TGTGCCAGTAGCACAAACGGGGGAATGACTGGGGCCAACGTCCTGACTTTC. It is translated as CASSTNGGMTGANVLTF.

The chain employs TRBV30 and TRBJ1-5; D may be TRBD1 (6 bases). Germline CDR1 is GTSNPN and CDR2 is SVGIG (reference sequence). The V end lost 0 bases, the J end lost 4 bases, and 19 bases lay between the germline ends. This CDR3 has 17 residues. The DNA for the CDR3 is TGTGCCTGGAGTGTCGGAGGCAGAGGACAGACAAATCAGCCCCAGCATTTT. Translating it yields CAWSVGGRGQTNQPQHF.

The rearrangement uses TRBV5-8 and TRBJ2-2; 12 nucleotides agree with TRBD2. The CDR3 has 15 amino acids. The ends lost 5 bases at V and 6 bases at J; junction bases unmatched: 5. The germline gives CDR1 SGHTS, CDR2 YDEGEE. CDR3 in amino acids: CASRLLAGGAGELFF. The CDR3 coding sequence is TGTGCCAGCAGGCTACTAGCGGGAGGAGCCGGGGAGCTGTTTTTT.

This clone has just one count. The CDR3 region has the DNA TGTGCCAGCAGCTTAGGGACTAGCGGAATAATAAAAAACATTCAGTACTTC. Protein: CASSLGTSGIIKNIQYF. This chain connects TRBV7-8 to TRBJ2-4; 10 bases line up with TRBD2. This CDR3 comprises 17 residues. CDR1 is SGHVS, CDR2 FQNEAQ, per germline. Germline trimming cut 1 base from V and 4 bases from J; bases unmatched to any gene: 7.

The chain joins TRBV5-6 to TRBJ1-5, with D possibly matching TRBD1 (5 bases). Germline V gene sequence: CDR1 SGHDT, CDR2 YYEEEE. Trimming cost V 2 bases and J 6 bases, with 9 bases left between them. CDR3 length: 13 residues. The CDR3 DNA reads TGTGCCAGCAGCTTTTGGGGGGGTCAGCCCCAGCATTTT. Amino acid sequence: CASSFWGGQPQHF.